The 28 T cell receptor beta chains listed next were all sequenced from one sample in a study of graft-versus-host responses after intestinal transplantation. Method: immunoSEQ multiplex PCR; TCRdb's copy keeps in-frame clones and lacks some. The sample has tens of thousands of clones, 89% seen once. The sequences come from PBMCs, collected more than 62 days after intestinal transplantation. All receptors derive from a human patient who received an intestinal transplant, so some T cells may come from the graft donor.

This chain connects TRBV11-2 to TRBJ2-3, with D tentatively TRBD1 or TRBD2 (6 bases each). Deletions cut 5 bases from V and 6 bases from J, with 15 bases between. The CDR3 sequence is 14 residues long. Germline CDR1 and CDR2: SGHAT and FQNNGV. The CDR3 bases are TGTGCCAGCAGCCATGGGGGGCTCAAGGATACGCAGTATTTT. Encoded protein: CASSHGGLKDTQYF. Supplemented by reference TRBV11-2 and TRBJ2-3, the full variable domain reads EAGVAQSPRYKIIEKRQSVAFWCNPISGHATLYWYQQILGQGPKLLIQFQNNGVVDDSQLPKDRFSAERLKGVDSTLKIQPAKLEDSAVYLCASSHGGLKDTQYFGPGTRLTVL.

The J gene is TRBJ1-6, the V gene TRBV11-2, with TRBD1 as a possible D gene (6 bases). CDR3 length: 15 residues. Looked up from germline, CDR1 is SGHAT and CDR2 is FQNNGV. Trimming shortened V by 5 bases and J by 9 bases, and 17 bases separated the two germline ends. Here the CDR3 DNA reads TGTGCCAGCAGCCCCAGAGTGACAGGACCTTCACCCCTCCACTTT. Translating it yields CASSPRVTGPSPLHF.

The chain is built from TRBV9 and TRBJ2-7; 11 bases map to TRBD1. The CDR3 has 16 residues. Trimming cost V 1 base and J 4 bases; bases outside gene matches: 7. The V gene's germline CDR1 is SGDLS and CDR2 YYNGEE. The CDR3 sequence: CASSVSGQGDCYEQYF. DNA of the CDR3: TGTGCCAGCAGCGTATCGGGACAGGGGGACTGTTACGAGCAGTACTTC.

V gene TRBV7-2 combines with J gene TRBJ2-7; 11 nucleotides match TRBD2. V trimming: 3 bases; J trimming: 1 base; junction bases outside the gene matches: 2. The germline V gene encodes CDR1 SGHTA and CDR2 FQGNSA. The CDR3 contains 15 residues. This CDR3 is CASSFTSGGSYEQYF. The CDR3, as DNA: TGTGCCAGCAGCTTTACTAGCGGGGGTTCCTACGAGCAGTACTTC.

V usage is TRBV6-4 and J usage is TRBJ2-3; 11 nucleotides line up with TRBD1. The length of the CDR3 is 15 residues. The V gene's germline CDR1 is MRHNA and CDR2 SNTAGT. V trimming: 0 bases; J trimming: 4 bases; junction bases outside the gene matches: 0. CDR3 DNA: TGTGCCAGCAGTGACTCGGGACAGGGGGCAGATACGCAGTATTTT. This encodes CASSDSGQGADTQYF.

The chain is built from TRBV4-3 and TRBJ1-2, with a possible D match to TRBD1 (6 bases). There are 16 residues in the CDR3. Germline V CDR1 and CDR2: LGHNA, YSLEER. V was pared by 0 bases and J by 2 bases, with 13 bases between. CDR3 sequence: CASSQDRQVTNYGYTF. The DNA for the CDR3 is TGCGCCAGCAGCCAAGATCGACAGGTTACCAACTATGGCTACACCTTC.

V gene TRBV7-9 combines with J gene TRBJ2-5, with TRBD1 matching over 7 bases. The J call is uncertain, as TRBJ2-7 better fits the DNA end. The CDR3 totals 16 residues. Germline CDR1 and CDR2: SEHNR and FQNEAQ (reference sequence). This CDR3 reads CASSLIQDRLPYEQYF. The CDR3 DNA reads TGTGCCAGCAGCTTAATTCAGGACAGGCTTCCCTACGAGCAGTACTTC.

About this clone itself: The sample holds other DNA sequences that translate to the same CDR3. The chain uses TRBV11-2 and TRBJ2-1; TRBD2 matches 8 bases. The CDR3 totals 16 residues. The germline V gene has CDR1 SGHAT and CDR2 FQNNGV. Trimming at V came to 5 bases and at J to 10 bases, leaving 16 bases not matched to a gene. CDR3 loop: CASSPPGLASTGEQFF. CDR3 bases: TGTGCCAGCAGCCCCCCTGGACTAGCATCAACTGGCGAGCAGTTCTTC.

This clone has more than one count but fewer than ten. The CDR3 nucleotides read TGCAGCGTTGAAGTCGCAACCTCGACTAGCGGGGGGGCCTGGACAGATACGCAGTATTTT. It codes for CSVEVATSTSGGAWTDTQYF. The chain is built from TRBV29-1 and TRBJ2-3, with 14 bases lining up with TRBD2. CDR3 length: 20 amino acids. V lost 1 base and J lost 3; bases outside the gene matches: 15. Germline V gives CDR1 SQVTM, CDR2 ANQGSEA.

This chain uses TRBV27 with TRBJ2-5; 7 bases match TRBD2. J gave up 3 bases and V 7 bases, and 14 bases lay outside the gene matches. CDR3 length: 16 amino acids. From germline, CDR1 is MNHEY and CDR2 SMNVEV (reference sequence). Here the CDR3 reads CASTQRAGDPEETQYF. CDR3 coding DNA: TGTGCCAGCACCCAAAGGGCGGGGGACCCAGAAGAGACCCAGTACTTC.

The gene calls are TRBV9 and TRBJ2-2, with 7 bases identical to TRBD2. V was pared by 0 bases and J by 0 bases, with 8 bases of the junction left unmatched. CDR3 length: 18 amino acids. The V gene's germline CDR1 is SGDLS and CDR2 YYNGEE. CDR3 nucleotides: TGTGCCAGCAGCGTAGCTTCGGCGGGGGACGCGAACACCGGGGAGCTGTTTTTT. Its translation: CASSVASAGDANTGELFF.

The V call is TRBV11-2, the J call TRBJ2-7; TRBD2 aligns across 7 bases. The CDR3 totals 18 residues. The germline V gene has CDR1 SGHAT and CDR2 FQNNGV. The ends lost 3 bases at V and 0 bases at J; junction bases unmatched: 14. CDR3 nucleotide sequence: TGTGCCAGCAGCTTGGGGGGGTGGAACAGGAGCAGCTCCTACGAGCAGTACTTC. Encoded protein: CASSLGGWNRSSSYEQYF. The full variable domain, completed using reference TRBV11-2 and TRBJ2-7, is EAGVAQSPRYKIIEKRQSVAFWCNPISGHATLYWYQQILGQGPKLLIQFQNNGVVDDSQLPKDRFSAERLKGVDSTLKIQPAKLEDSAVYLCASSLGGWNRSSSYEQYFGPGTRLTVT.

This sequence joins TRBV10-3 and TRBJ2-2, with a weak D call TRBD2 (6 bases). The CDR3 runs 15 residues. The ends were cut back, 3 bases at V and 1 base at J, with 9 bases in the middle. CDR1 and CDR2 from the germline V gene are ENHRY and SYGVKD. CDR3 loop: CAISDDGRNTGELFF. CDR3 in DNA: TGTGCCATCAGTGACGACGGGAGGAACACCGGGGAGCTGTTTTTT.

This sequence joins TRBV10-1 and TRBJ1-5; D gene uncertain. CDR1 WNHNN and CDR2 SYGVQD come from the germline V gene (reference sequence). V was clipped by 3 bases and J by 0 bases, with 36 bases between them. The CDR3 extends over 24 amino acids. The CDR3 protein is CASSERKLAGIHTFLRYSNQPQHF. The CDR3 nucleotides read TGCGCCAGCAGTGAAAGGAAATTAGCCGGGATCCACACATTCCTCAGATATAGCAATCAGCCCCAGCATTTT.

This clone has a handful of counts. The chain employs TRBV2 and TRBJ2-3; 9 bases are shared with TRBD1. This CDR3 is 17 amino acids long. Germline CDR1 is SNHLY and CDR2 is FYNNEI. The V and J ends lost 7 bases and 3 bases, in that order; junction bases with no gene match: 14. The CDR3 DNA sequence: TGTGCCAGCACCCCAGGTTTCAGGACAGGGGATACAGATACGCAGTATTTT. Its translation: CASTPGFRTGDTDTQYF.

Here the CDR3 DNA reads TGCGCCAGCAGCCGACTACTAGCGGGTCAAGAGACCCAGTACTTC. It specifies CASSRLLAGQETQYF. This chain joins TRBV4-3 and TRBJ2-5; 9 nucleotides line up with TRBD2. This CDR3 has 15 amino acids. J gave up 2 bases and V 4 bases, and 5 bases lay outside the gene matches. Per germline, CDR1 LGHNA and CDR2 YSLEER.

As DNA, the CDR3 is TGTGCCAGCAGCTTAGTTAGGGGCGCCGGGATGAACACTGAAGCTTTCTTT. Translating gives CASSLVRGAGMNTEAFF. V and J are TRBV7-8 and TRBJ1-1; a possible D gene is TRBD1 (5 bases). This CDR3 is 17 amino acids long. V shed 1 base and J shed 0 bases, with 15 bases lying between them. Germline CDR1 and CDR2: SGHVS and FQNEAQ.

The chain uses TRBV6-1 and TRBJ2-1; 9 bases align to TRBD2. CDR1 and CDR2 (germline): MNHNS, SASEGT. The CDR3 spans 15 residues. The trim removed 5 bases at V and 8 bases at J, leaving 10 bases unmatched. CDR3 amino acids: CASSLLAGLPDEQFF. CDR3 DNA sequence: TGTGCCAGCAGTCTCCTAGCGGGGCTCCCCGATGAGCAGTTCTTC.

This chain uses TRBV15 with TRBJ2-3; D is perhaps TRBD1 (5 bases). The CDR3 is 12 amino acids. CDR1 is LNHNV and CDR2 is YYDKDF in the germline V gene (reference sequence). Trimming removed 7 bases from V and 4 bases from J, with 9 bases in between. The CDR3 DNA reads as TGTGCCACCACCCAGGGTCCAGATACGCAGTATTTT. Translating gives CATTQGPDTQYF.

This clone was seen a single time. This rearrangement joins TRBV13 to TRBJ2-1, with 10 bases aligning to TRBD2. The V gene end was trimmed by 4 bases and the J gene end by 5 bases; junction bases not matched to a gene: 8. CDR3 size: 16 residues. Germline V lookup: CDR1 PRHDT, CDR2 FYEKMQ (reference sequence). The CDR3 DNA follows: TGTGCCAGCAGCTCTTTACTAGCGGGGATCAACAATGAGCAGTTCTTC. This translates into CASSSLLAGINNEQFF.

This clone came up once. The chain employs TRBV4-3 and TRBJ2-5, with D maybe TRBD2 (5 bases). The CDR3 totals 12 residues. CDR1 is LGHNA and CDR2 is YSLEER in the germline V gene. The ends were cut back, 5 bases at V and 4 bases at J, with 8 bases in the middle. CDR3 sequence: CASSAGGETQYF. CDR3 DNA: TGCGCCAGCAGCGCAGGAGGAGAGACCCAGTACTTC.

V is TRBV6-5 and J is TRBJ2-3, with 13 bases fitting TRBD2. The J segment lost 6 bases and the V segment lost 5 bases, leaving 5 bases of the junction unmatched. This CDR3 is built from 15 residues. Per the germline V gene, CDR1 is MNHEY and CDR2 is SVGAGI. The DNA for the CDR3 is TGTGCCAGCAGTCGACTAGCGGGGGGCTCCGATACGCAGTATTTT. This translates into CASSRLAGGSDTQYF.

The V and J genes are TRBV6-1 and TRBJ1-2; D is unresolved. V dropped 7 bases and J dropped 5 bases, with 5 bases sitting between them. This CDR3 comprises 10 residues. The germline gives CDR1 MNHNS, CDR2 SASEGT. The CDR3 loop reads CASTGYGYTF. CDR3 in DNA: TGTGCCAGCACAGGATATGGCTACACCTTC.

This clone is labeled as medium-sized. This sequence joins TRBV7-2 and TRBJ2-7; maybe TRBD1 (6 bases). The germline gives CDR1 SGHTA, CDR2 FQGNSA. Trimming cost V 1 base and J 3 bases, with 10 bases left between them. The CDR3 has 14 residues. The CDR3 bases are TGTGCCAGCAGCTTAGACAGGGTAGGCTACGAGCAGTACTTC. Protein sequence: CASSLDRVGYEQYF.

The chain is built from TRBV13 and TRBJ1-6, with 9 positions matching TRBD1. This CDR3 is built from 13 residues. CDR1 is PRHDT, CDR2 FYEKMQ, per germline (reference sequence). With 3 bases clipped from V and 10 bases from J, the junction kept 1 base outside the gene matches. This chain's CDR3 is CASSFGQGSPLHF. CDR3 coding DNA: TGTGCCAGCAGCTTTGGACAGGGGTCACCCCTCCACTTT.

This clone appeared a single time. CDR3 bases: TGTGCCAGCGGACAGGGGCCCTACGAGCAGTACTTC. Amino acids: CASGQGPYEQYF. The J gene is TRBJ2-7, the V gene TRBV2; 9 bases are a match to TRBD1. V dropped 8 bases and J dropped 2; count of bases not matched to a gene: 1. Germline assignment: CDR1 SNHLY and CDR2 FYNNEI. The CDR3 consists of 12 residues. The full variable domain, with the rest looked up from reference TRBV2 and TRBJ2-7, is EPEVTQTPSHQVTQMGQEVILRCVPISNHLYFYWYRQILGQKVEFLVSFYNNEISEKSEIFDDQFSVERPDGSNFTLKIRSTKLEDSAMYFCASGQGPYEQYFGPGTRLTVT.

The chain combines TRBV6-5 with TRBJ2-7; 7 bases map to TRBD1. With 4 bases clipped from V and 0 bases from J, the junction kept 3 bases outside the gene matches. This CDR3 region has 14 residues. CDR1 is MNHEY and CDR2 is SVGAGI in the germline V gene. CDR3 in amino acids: CASSLDRSSYEQYF. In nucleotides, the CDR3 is TGTGCCAGCAGTTTGGACAGGAGCTCCTACGAGCAGTACTTC.

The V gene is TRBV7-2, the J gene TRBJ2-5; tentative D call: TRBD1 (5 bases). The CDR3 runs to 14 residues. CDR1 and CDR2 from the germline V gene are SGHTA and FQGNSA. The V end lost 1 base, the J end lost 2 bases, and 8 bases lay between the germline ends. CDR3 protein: CASSLEGRQETQYF. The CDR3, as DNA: TGTGCCAGCAGCTTAGAGGGGCGGCAAGAGACCCAGTACTTC.